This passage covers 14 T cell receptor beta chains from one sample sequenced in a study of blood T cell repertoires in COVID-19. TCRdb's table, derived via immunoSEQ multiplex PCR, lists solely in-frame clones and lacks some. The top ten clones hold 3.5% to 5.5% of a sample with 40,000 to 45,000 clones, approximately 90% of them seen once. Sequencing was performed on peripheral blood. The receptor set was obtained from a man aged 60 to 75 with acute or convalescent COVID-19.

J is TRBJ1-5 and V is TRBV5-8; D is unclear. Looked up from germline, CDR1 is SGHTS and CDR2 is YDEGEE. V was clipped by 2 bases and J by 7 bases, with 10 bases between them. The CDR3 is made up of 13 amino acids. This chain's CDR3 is CASSLTSWQPQHF. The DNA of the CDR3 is TGTGCCAGCAGCTTAACTAGTTGGCAGCCCCAGCATTTT.

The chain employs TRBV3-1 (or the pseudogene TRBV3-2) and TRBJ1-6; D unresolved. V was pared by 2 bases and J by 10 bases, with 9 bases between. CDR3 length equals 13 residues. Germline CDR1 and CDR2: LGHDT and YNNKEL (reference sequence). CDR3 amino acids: CASSQPGESPLHF. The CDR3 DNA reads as TGTGCCAGCAGCCAACCCGGGGAATCACCCCTCCACTTT.

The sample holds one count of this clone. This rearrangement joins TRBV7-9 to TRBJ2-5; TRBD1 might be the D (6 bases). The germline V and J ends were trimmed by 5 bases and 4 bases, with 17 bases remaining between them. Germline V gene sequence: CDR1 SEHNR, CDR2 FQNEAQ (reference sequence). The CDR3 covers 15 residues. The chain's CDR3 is CASSLEGGYGETQYF. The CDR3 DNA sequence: TGTGCCAGCAGCCTCGAAGGGGGTTATGGAGAGACCCAGTACTTC.

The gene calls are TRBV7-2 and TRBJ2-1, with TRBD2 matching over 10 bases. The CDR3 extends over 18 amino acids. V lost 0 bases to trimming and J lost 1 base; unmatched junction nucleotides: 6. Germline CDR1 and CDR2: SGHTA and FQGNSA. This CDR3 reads CASSLAFSGGGSYNEQFF. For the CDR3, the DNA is TGTGCCAGCAGCTTAGCGTTCAGCGGGGGGGGATCCTACAATGAGCAGTTCTTC.

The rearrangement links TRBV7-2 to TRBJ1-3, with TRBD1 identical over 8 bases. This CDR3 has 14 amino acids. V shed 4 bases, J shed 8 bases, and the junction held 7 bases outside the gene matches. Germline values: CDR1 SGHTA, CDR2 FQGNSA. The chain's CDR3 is CASSSDRGTYTIYF. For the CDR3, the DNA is TGTGCCAGCAGCTCCGACAGGGGTACATACACCATATATTTT.

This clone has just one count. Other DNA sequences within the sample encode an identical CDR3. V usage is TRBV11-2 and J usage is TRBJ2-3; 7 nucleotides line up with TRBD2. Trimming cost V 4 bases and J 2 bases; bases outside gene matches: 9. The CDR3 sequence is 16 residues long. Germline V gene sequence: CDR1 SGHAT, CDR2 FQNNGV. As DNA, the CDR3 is TGTGCCAGCAGCTCTTTAAAGCGGGGCTACACAGATACGCAGTATTTT. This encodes CASSSLKRGYTDTQYF.

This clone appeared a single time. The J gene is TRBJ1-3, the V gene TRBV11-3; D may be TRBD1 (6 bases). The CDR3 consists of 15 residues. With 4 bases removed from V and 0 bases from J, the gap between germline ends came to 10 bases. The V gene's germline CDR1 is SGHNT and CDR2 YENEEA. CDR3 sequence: CASSSGGSSGNTIYF. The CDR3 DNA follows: TGTGCCAGCAGCTCTGGGGGCAGCTCTGGAAACACCATATATTTT.

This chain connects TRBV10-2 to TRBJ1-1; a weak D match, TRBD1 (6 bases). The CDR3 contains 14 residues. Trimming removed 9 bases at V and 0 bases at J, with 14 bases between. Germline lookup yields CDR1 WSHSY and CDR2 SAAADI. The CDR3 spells CASSDRHMNTEAFF. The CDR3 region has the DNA TGCGCCAGTTCTGACAGGCATATGAACACTGAAGCTTTCTTT.

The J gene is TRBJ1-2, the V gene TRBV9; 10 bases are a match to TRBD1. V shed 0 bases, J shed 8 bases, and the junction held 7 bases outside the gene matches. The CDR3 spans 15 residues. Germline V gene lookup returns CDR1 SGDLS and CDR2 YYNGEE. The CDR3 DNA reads TGTGCCAGCAGCGTAGACGGACAGGGGGTCAGGGGCTACACCTTC. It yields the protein CASSVDGQGVRGYTF.

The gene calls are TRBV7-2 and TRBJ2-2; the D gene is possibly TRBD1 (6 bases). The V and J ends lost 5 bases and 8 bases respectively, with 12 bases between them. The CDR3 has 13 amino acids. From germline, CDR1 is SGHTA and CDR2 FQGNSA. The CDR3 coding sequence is TGTGCCAGCAGCAATGGGGGCGTTGGGGAGCTGTTTTTT. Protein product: CASSNGGVGELFF.

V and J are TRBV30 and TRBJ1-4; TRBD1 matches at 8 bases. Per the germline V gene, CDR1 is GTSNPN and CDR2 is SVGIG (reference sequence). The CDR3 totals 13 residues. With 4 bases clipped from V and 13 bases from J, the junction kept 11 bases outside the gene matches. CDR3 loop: CAWTRDRRKGLFF. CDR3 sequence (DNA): TGTGCCTGGACCCGGGACAGGCGGAAGGGACTGTTTTTT. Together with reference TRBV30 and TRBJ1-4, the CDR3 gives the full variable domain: SQTIHQWPATLVQPVGSPLSLECTVEGTSNPNLYWYRQAAGRGLQLLFYSVGIGQISSEVPQNLSASRPQDRQFILSSKKLLLSDSGFYLCAWTRDRRKGLFFGSGTQLSVL.

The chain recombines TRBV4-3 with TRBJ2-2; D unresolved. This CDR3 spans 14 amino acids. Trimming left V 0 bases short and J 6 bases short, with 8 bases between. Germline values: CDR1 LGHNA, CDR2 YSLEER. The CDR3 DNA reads TGCGCCAGCAGCCAAGAGCGAAGCCCCGGGGAGCTGTTTTTT. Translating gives CASSQERSPGELFF.

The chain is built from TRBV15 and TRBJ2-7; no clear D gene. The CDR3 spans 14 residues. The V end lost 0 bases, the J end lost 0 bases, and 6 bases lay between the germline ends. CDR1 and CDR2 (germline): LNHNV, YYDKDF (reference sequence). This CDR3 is CATSRDTSSYEQYF. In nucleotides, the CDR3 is TGTGCCACCAGCAGAGATACGAGCTCCTACGAGCAGTACTTC.

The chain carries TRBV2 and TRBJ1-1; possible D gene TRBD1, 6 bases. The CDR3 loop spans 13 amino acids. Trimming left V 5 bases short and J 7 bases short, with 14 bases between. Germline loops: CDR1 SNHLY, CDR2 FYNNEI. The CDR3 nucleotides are TGTGCCAGCAGTCGGGACATGGTGGGTGAAGCTTTCTTT. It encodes CASSRDMVGEAFF.